The 8 T cell receptor beta chains presented below share a single source sample, sequenced in a study of blood T cell repertoires in COVID-19. Method: immunoSEQ multiplex PCR; TCRdb's copy keeps in-frame clones and lacks some. The sample yields roughly 160,000 clones, 79% seen once. Sequencing was performed on peripheral blood. The origin of the receptors is an older woman with COVID-19, enrolled during active disease.

This clone was picked up a small number of times. This chain links TRBV5-1 with TRBJ1-3; weak D call: TRBD1 (6 bases). CDR1 and CDR2 from the germline V gene are SGHRS and YFSETQ. This CDR3 contains 16 residues. The V end was cut by 4 bases, the J end by 2 bases, with 16 bases between. The CDR3 sequence is CASSPGQLLPGNTIYF. CDR3 in DNA: TGCGCCAGCAGCCCCGGACAGCTTCTCCCTGGAAACACCATATATTTT.

The rearrangement links TRBV4-1 to TRBJ2-2, with 7 positions matching TRBD1. There are 18 residues in the CDR3. Germline V CDR1 and CDR2: MGHRA, YSYEKL. V trimming: 2 bases; J trimming: 1 base; junction bases outside the gene matches: 10. The CDR3 sequence is CASSQSFDRALNTGELFF. The CDR3 bases are TGCGCCAGCAGCCAAAGCTTCGACAGGGCGCTGAACACCGGGGAGCTGTTTTTT.

The V gene is TRBV4-3, the J gene TRBJ2-7, with D perhaps TRBD2 (6 bases). The germline CDR1 and CDR2 sequences are LGHNA and YSLEER. The CDR3 has 15 residues. The V end lost 1 base, the J end lost 3 bases, and 13 bases lay between the germline ends. The CDR3 region has the DNA TGCGCCAGCAGCCAAGGGAGGGGCCTGCACTACGAGCAGTACTTC. This encodes CASSQGRGLHYEQYF.

This clone has just a few counts. The chain has TRBV6-5 and TRBJ1-4; 7 bases fit TRBD1. J was trimmed by 7 bases and V by 4 bases; bases with no gene match: 6. CDR1 is MNHEY and CDR2 is SVGAGI in the germline V gene. The CDR3 contains 14 residues. CDR3 in amino acids: CASSSGRGSEKLFF. The CDR3 DNA is TGTGCCAGCAGTTCGGGCAGGGGGAGTGAAAAACTGTTTTTT.

A few counts support this clone. The chain has TRBV9 and TRBJ1-1; D possibly corresponds to TRBD1 (5 bases). With 3 bases removed from V and 0 bases from J, the gap between germline ends came to 9 bases. Germline lookup yields CDR1 SGDLS and CDR2 YYNGEE. The CDR3 has 14 amino acids. Written as DNA, the CDR3 is TGTGCCAGCAGCGCGGCGGACATGAACACTGAAGCTTTCTTT. Translating it yields CASSAADMNTEAFF.

This clone was observed a single time. V gene TRBV10-3 combines with J gene TRBJ1-2; 8 nucleotides match TRBD1. The CDR3 sequence is 16 residues long. CDR1 and CDR2 (germline): ENHRY, SYGVKD. J was trimmed by 2 bases and V by 2 bases; bases with no gene match: 7. CDR3 amino acids: CAISEPGQEKNYGYTF. DNA for the CDR3: TGTGCCATCAGTGAGCCGGGACAGGAGAAAAACTATGGCTACACCTTC.

V gene TRBV5-6 combines with J gene TRBJ2-5; no clear D gene. This CDR3 region has 15 residues. CDR1 is SGHDT, CDR2 YYEEEE, per germline. The V end was cut by 0 bases, the J end by 2 bases, with 11 bases between. CDR3 sequence (DNA): TGTGCCAGCAGCTTGGATCCACGTCAGCAAGAGACCCAGTACTTC. This encodes CASSLDPRQQETQYF.

The V call is TRBV5-1, the J call TRBJ2-5; tentative D call: TRBD2 (6 bases). This CDR3 is built from 13 residues. Per germline, CDR1 SGHRS and CDR2 YFSETQ. V lost 6 bases and J lost 7, with 16 bases in between. CDR3: CASTRDSGGTQYF. The CDR3 DNA sequence: TGCGCCAGCACCCGGGACTCTGGGGGGACCCAGTACTTC. Supplemented by reference TRBV5-1 and TRBJ2-5, the full variable domain reads KAGVTQTPRYLIKTRGQQVTLSCSPISGHRSVSWYQQTPGQGLQFLFEYFSETQRNKGNFPGRFSGRQFSNSRSEMNVSTLELGDSALYLCASTRDSGGTQYFGPGTRLLVL.